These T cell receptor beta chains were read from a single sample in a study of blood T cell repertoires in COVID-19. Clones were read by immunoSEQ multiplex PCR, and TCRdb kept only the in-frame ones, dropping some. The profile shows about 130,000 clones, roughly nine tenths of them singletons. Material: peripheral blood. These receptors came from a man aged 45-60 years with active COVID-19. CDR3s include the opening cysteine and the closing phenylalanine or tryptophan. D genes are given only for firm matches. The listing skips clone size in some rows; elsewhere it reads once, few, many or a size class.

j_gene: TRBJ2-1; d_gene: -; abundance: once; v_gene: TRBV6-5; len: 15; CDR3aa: CASRGLASSYNEQFF; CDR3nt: TGTGCCAGCAGGGGGCTCGCCAGCTCCTACAATGAGCAGTTCTTC
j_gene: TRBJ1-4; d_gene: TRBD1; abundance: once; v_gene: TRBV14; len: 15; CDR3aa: CASSPRTGANEKLFF; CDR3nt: TGTGCCAGCAGCCCCAGGACAGGGGCAAATGAAAAACTGTTTTTT
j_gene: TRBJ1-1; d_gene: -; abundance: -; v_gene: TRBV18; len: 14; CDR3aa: CASSLPRSVSEAFF; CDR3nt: TGTGCCAGCTCACTTCCGAGGTCAGTCAGCGAAGCTTTCTTT
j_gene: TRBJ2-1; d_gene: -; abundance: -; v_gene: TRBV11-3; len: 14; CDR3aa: CASSPGGQVGEQFF; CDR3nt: TGTGCCAGCAGCCCGGGGGGACAGGTGGGTGAGCAGTTCTTC
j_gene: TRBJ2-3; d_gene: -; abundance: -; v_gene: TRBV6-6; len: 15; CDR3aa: CASSPKSTGTDTQYF; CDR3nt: TGTGCCAGCAGTCCCAAAAGTACGGGGACAGATACGCAGTATTTT
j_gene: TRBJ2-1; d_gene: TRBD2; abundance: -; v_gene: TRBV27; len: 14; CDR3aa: CASSRGGAYNEQFF; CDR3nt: TGTGCCAGCAGTCGCGGGGGGGCTTACAATGAGCAGTTCTTC
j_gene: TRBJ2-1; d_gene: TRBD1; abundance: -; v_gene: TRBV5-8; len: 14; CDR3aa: CATTPQGLVNEQFF; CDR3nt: TGTGCCACCACACCACAGGGGCTTGTCAATGAGCAGTTCTTC
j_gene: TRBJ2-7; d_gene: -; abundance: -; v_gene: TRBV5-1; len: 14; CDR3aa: CASSLSGTSHEQYF; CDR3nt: TGCGCCAGCAGCTTGTCAGGAACTTCCCACGAGCAGTACTTC
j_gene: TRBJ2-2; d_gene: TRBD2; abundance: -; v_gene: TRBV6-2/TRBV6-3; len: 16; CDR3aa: CASSRVGLGNTGELFF; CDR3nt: TGTGCCAGCAGCCGGGTGGGACTAGGGAACACCGGGGAGCTGTTTTTT
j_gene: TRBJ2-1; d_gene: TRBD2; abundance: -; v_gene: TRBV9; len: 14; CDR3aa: CASSRASGYNEQFF; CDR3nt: TGTGCCAGCAGCCGGGCTAGCGGTTACAATGAGCAGTTCTTC
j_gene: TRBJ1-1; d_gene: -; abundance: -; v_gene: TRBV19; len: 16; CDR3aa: CAARRAQGGLNTEAFF; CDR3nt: TGTGCCGCAAGAAGGGCCCAGGGTGGCCTGAACACTGAAGCTTTCTTT
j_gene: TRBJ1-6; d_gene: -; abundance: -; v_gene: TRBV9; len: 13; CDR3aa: CASSESGNSPLHF; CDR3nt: TGTGCCAGCAGCGAGTCGGGGAATTCACCCCTCCACTTT
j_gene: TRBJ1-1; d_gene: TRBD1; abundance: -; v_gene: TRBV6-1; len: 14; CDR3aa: CASSDHRGGTGAFF; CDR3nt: TGTGCCAGCAGTGATCACAGGGGGGGGACAGGAGCTTTCTTT
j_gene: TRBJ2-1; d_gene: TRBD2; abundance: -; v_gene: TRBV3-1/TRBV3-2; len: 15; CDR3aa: CASSYGLAGGNEQFF; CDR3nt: TGTGCCAGCAGCTACGGACTAGCGGGTGGCAATGAGCAGTTCTTC
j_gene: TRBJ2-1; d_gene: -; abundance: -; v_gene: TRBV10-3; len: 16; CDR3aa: CAISESGGGSYNEQFF; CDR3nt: TGTGCCATCAGTGAGTCGGGAGGGGGCTCCTACAATGAGCAGTTCTTC
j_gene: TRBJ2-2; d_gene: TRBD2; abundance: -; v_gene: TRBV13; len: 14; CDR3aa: CASSRGLDAGELFF; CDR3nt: TGTGCCAGCAGCCGGGGACTAGATGCCGGGGAGCTGTTTTTT
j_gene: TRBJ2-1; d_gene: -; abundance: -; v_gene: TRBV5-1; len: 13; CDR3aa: CASRASEYNEQFF; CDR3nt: TGCGCCAGCAGGGCTAGCGAGTACAATGAGCAGTTCTTC
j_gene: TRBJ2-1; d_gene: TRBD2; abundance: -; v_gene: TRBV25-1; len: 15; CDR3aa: CASSRREGNYNEQFF; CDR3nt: TGTGCCAGCAGTAGGAGGGAGGGGAACTACAATGAGCAGTTCTTC
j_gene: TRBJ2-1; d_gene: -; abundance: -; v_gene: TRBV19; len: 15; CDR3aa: CATLTTLGSYNEQFF; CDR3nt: TGTGCCACCCTCACTACCCTCGGCTCCTACAATGAGCAGTTCTTC
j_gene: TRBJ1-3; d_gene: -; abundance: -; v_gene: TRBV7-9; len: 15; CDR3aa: CASSSSRGGRNTIYF; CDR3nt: TGTGCCAGCAGCTCAAGTCGGGGTGGTCGAAACACCATATATTTT
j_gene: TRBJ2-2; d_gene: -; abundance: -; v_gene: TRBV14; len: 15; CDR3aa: CASSQDHSRAGELFF; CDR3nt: TGTGCCAGCAGCCAAGATCACTCCCGAGCCGGGGAGCTGTTTTTT
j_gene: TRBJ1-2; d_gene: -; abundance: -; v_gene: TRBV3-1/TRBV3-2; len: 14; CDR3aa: CASSQKGHNYGYTF; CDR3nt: TGTGCCAGCAGCCAAAAGGGGCATAACTATGGCTACACCTTC
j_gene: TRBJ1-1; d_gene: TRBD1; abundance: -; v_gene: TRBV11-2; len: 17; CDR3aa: CASSDRLVQGTNTEAFF; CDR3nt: TGTGCCAGCAGCGACCGACTTGTACAGGGGACGAACACTGAAGCTTTCTTT
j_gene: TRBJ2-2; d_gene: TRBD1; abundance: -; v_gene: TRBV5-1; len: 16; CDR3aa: CASSLSPGGLTGELFF; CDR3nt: TGCGCCAGCAGCTTAAGCCCAGGGGGCTTAACCGGGGAGCTGTTTTTT
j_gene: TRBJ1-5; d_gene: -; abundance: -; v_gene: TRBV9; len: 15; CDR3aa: CASSVGQNSNQPQHF; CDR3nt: TGTGCCAGCAGCGTAGGGCAGAATAGCAATCAGCCCCAGCATTTT
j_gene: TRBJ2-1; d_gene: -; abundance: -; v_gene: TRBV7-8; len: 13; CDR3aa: CASSLESDYRQFF; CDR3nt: TGTGCCAGCAGCTTAGAGTCGGACTACCGGCAGTTCTTC
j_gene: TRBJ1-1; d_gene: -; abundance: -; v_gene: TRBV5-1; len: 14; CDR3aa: CASSQISMNTEAFF; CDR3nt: TGCGCCAGCAGTCAAATTAGCATGAACACTGAAGCTTTCTTT
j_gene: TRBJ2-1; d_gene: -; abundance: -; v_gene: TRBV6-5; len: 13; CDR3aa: CATRGGANNEQFF; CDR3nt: TGTGCCACGAGGGGCGGGGCTAACAATGAGCAGTTCTTC
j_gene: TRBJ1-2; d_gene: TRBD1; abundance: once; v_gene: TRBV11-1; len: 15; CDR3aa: CASSLGTGVDYGYTF; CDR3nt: TGTGCCAGCAGCTTGGGGACAGGGGTTGACTATGGCTACACCTTC
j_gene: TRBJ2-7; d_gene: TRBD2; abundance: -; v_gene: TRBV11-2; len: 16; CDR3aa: CASSLDSSGGPYEQYF; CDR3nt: TGTGCCAGCAGCTTAGATTCTAGCGGGGGCCCATACGAGCAGTACTTC
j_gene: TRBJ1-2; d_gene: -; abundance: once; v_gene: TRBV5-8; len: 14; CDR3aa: CASSLGPGIHGYTF; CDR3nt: TGTGCCAGCAGCTTGGGGCCGGGTATTCATGGCTACACCTTC
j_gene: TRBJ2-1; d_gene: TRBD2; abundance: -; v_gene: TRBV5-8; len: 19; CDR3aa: CANPRGTSGRASSYNEQFF; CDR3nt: TGTGCCAACCCCCGGGGAACTAGCGGGAGGGCCAGCTCCTACAATGAGCAGTTCTTC
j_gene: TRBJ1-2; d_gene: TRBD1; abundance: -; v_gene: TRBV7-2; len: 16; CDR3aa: CASSLRGRGLSEGYTF; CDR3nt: TGTGCCAGCAGCTTAAGGGGCAGGGGGCTTTCAGAGGGCTACACCTTC
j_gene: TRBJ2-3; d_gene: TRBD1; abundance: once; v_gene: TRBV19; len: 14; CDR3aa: CASSTRQGADTQYF; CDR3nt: TGTGCCAGTAGTACGAGACAGGGTGCAGATACGCAGTATTTT
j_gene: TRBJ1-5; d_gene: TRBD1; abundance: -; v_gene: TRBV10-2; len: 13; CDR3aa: CASRQGRDQPQHF; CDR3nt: TGCGCCAGCAGACAGGGGAGAGATCAGCCCCAGCATTTT
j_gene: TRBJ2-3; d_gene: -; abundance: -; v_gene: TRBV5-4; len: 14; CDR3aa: CASSRGAGEDTQYF; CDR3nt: TGTGCCAGCAGCCGGGGGGCAGGGGAAGATACGCAGTATTTT
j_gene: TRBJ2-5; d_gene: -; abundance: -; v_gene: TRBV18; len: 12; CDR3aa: CASSLGEETQYF; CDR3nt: TGTGCCAGCTCACTGGGCGAAGAGACCCAGTACTTC
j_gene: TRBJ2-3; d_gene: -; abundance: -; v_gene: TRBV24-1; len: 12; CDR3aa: CATSALTDTQYF; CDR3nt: TGTGCCACCAGTGCCCTTACAGATACGCAGTATTTT
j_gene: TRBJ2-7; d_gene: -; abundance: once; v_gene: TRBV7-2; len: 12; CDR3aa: CASSPDLNEQYF; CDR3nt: TGTGCCAGCAGCCCCGACTTAAACGAGCAGTACTTC
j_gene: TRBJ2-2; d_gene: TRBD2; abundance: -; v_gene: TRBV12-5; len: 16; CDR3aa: CASGMGTSGRAGELFF; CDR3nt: TGTGCTAGTGGTATGGGGACTAGCGGGAGAGCCGGGGAGCTGTTTTTT
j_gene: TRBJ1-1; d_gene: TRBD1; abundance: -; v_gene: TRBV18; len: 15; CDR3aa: CASSVQGTGAAEAFF; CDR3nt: TGTGCCAGCTCAGTTCAAGGGACAGGGGCGGCTGAAGCTTTCTTT
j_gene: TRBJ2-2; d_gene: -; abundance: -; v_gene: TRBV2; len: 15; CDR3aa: CASRAGQPNTGELFF; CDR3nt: TGTGCCAGCAGGGCGGGACAGCCGAACACCGGGGAGCTGTTTTTT